This entry features one T cell receptor beta chain sequence. This sample was taken from a study of blood T cell repertoires in COVID-19. Study-level information: Some COVID-19 samples were acute and others convalescent; all came from the United States, Italy and Spain. T cells, B-cell-depleted T cells, or PBMCs supplied cDNA or gDNA.

In the authors' workflow: Reference gene primer amplification gave estimated nucleated cell counts. The method was immunoSEQ multiplex PCR; TCRdb's version includes in-frame clones alone and lacks a portion of them. V and J calls and clone size come straight from that table; D and trimming were deduced from the DNA. The sample lists about 220,000 clones; 75% to 85% were seen once. Germline loops: CDR1 MNHEY, CDR2 SVGAGI. The trim removed 6 bases at V and 5 bases at J, leaving 5 bases unmatched. CDR3 length: 14 amino acids. The rearrangement links TRBV6-5 to TRBJ2-5; 11 bases fit TRBD2. The source material was peripheral blood. The TCR was taken from a man aged 45-60 years with active or convalescent COVID-19. The CDR3 DNA follows: TGTGCCAGCAGCTTAGCGGGGGGGTTGGAGACCCAGTACTTC. Encoded protein: CASSLAGGLETQYF.